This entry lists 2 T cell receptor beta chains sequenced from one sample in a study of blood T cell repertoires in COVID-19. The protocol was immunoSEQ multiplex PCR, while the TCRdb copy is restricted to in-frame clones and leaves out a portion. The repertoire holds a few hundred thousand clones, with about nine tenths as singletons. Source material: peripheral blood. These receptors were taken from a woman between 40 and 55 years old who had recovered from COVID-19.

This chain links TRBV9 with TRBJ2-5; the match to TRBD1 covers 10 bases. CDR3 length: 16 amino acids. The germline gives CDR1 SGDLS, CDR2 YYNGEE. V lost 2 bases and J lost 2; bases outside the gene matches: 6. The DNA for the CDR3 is TGTGCCAGCAGCGTTAACCCGGACAGGGGGCAAGAGACCCAGTACTTC. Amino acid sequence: CASSVNPDRGQETQYF.

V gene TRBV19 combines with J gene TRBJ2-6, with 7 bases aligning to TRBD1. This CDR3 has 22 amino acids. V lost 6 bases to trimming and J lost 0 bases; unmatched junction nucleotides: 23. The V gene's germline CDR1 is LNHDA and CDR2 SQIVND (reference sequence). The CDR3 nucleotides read TGTGCCAGTAGCGTCCTCCGAGGGGGACAGCAAATCCTTAGCTCTGGGGCCAACGTCCTGACTTTC. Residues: CASSVLRGGQQILSSGANVLTF.